This note documents a single T cell receptor (beta chain) sequence. The antigen is unknown. The sample comes from a study of shared clonotypes between healthy human individuals. Within Nashville, Tennessee resided all donors, each a Caucasian adult. Whole-study findings and limits: Researchers sampled only blood; tissue repertoires likely differ.

The CDR3 has 13 residues. V was cut by 1 base and J by 11 bases, with 15 bases left in between. The germline CDR1 and CDR2 sequences are SGHRS and YFSETQ. TCRdb keeps only in-frame clones here, not all; method: immunoSEQ multiplex PCR. The data hold more than 2,000,000 clones, with 80% to 95% observed a single time. The clonotype was recovered from a man aged 18-30 years in good health. Some clones in this sample may be carry-over from other donors' samples. The chain joins TRBV5-1 to TRBJ1-1; the D is unclear. The sequenced material came from naive CD4+ T cells from PBMCs. Subset reported: CD45RA+ positively selected. In DNA form, the CDR3 reads TGCGCCAGCAGCTTGACTGACACGCTGGGCGCTTTCTTT. Translating gives CASSLTDTLGAFF.